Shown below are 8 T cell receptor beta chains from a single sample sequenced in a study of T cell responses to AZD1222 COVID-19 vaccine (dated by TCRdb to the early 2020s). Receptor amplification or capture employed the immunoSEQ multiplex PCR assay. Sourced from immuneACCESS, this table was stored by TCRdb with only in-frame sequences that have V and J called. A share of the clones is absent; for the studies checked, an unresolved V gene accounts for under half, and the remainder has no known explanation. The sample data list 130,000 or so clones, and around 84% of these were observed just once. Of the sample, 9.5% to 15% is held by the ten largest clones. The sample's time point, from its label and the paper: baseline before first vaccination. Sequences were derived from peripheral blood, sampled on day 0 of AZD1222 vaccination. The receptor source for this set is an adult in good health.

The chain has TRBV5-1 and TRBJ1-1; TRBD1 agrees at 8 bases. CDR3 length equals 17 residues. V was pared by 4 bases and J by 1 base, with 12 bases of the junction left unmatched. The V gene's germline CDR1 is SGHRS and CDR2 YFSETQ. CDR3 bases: TGCGCCAGCAGCGGGGACAGGCCCCTTACTACGAACACTGAAGCTTTCTTT. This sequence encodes CASSGDRPLTTNTEAFF.

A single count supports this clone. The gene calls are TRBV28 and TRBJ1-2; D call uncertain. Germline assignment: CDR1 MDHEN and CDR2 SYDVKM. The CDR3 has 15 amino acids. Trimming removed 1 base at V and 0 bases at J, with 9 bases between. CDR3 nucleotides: TGTGCCAGCAGTTTATCGTCGGCTTCTAACTATGGCTACACCTTC. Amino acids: CASSLSSASNYGYTF.

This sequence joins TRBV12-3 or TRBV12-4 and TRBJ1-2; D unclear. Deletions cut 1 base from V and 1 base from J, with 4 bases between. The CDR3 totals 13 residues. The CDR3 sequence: CASSLVYNYGYTF. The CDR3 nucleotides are TGTGCCAGCAGTTTAGTGTATAACTATGGCTACACCTTC.

The CDR3 region has the DNA TGTGCCAGCAGTCGACAGGGGGGGATGAACACTGAAGCTTTCTTT. It encodes CASSRQGGMNTEAFF. The chain is built from TRBV6-2 or TRBV6-3 and TRBJ1-1; 9 nucleotides line up with TRBD1. Germline trimming cut 5 bases from V and 0 bases from J; bases unmatched to any gene: 4. Germline V gene sequence: CDR1 MNHEY, CDR2 SVGEGT. CDR3 length: 15 amino acids.

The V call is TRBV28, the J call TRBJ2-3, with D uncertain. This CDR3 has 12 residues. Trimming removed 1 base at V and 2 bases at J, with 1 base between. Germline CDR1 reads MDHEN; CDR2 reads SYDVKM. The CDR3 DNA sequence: TGTGCCAGCAGTTTATTCACAGATACGCAGTATTTT. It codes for CASSLFTDTQYF.

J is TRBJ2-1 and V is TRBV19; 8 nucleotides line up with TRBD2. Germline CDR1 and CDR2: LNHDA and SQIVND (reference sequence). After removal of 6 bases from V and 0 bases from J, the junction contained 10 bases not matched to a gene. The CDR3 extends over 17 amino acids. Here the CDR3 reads CASSAEQLAASYNEQFF. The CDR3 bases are TGTGCCAGTAGCGCAGAACAACTAGCGGCCTCCTACAATGAGCAGTTCTTC.

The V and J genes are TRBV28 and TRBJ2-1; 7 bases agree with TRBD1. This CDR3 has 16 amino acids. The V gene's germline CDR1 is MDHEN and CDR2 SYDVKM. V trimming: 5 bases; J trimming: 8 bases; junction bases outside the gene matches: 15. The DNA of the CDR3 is TGTGCCAGCAGTGGAGTAGGGGGCCCCGGGGCCGATGAGCAGTTCTTC. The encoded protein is CASSGVGGPGADEQFF.

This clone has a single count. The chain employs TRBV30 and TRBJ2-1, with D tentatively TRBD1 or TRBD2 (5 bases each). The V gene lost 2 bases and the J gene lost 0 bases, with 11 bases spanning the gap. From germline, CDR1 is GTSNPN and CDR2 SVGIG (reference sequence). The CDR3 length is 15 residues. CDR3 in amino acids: CAWSMGTSSYNEQFF. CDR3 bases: TGTGCCTGGAGTATGGGGACCAGCTCCTACAATGAGCAGTTCTTC.